This TCR beta chain was captured by sequencing in a study of T-cell reconstitution after alpha-beta-depleted transplantation in children. With 8 bases clipped from V and 6 bases from J, the junction kept 4 bases outside the gene matches. CDR3 length: 13 residues. CDR1 and CDR2 from the germline V gene are SGHNT and YENEEA. Unique molecular identifiers were used to barcode this TCRbeta library. TCRdb fed the PCR reads into MiXCR, producing one record per CDR3 protein. The sample holds about 870,000 distinct CDR3 sequences; 15% to 20% are singletons and the top ten take just under 5%. This clonotype has only a few counts.

J is TRBJ2-1 and V is TRBV11-3, with 10 bases matching TRBD1. Sequencing used PBMCs, mostly from graft donor cells, obtained 360 days after TCRalphabeta/CD19-depleted stem cell transplant. This receptor was taken from a male patient between 10 and 17 years old who had a stem cell transplant for acute lymphoblastic leukemia, so the T cells may come from the graft donor. The DNA for the CDR3 is TGTGCCAGCGGGGGACAGGGGACCAATGAGCAGTTCTTC. This encodes CASGGQGTNEQFF.